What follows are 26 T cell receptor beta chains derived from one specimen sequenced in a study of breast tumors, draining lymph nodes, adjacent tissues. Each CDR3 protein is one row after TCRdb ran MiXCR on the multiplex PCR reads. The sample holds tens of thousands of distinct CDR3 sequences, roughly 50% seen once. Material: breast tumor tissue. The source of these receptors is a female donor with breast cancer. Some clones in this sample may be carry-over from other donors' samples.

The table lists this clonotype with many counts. The CDR3 nucleotides are TGTGCCAGCAGCCAACGACGGGGCACAGATACGCAGTATTTT. It translates to CASSQRRGTDTQYF. The chain links TRBV3-1 to TRBJ2-3; D gene ambiguous. Germline V gene data show CDR1 as LGHDT and CDR2 as YNNKEL (reference sequence). This CDR3 is 14 amino acids long. The germline V and J ends were trimmed by 2 bases and 1 base, with 7 bases remaining between them.

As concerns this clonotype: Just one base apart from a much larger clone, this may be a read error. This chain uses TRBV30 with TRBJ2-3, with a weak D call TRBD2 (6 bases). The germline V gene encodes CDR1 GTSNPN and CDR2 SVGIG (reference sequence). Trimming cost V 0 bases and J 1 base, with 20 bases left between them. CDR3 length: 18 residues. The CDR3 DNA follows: TGTGCCTGGAGTGTAACTCGCGTAGGCGGGGCTGGCACAGATACGCAGTATTTT. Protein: CAWSVTRVGGAGTDTQYF.

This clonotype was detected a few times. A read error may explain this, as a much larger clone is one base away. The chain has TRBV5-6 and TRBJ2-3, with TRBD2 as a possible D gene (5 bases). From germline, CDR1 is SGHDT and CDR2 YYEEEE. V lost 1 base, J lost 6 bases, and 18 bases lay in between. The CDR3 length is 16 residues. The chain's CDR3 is CASSLRSAANIDTQYF. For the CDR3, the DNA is TGTGCCAGCAGCTTGAGGTCAGCGGCGAACATCGATACGCAGTATTTT.

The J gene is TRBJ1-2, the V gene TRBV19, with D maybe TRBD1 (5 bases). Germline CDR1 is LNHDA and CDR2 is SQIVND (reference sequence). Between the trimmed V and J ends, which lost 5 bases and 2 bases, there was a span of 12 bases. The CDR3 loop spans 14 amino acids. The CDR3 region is CASSGHRTNYGYTF. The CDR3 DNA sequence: TGTGCCAGTAGTGGACACCGCACGAACTATGGCTACACCTTC.

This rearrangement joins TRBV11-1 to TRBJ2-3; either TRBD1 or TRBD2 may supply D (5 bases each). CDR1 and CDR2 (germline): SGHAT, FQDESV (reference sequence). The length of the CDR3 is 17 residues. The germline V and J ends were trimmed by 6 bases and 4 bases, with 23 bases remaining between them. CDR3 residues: CASSAHHFREGADTQYF. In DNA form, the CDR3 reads TGTGCCAGCAGTGCCCATCATTTCCGGGAAGGGGCAGATACGCAGTATTTT.

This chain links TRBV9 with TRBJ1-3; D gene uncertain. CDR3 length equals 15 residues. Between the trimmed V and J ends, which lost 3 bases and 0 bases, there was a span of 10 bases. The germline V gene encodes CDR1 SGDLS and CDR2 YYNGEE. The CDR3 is CASSARAGSGNTIYF. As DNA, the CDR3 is TGTGCCAGCAGCGCCCGGGCCGGCTCTGGAAACACCATATATTTT.

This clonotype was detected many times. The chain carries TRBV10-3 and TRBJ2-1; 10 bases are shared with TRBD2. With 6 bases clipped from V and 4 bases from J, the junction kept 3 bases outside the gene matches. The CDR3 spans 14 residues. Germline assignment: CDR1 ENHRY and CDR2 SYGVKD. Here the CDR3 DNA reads TGTGCCATCAGGAGCGGGGGGGGATACAATGAGCAGTTCTTC. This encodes CAIRSGGGYNEQFF.

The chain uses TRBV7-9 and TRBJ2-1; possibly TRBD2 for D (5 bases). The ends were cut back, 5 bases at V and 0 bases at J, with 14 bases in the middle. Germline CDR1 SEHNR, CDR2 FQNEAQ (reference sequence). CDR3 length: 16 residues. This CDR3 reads CASSQETRDSYNEQFF. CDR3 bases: TGTGCCAGCAGCCAAGAAACTAGGGACTCCTACAATGAGCAGTTCTTC.

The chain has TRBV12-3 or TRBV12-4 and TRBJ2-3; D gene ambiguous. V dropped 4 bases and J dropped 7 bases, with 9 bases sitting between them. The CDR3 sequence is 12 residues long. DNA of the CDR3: TGTGCCAGCAGTTCCACACAAAATACGCAGTATTTT. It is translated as CASSSTQNTQYF.

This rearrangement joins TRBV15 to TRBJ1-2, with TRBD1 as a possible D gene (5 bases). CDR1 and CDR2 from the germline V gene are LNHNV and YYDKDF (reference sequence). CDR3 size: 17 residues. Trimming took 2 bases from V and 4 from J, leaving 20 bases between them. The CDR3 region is CATSRLSGAPLSYGYTF. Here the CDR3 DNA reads TGTGCCACCAGCAGACTTTCCGGGGCACCCCTCTCCTATGGCTACACCTTC.

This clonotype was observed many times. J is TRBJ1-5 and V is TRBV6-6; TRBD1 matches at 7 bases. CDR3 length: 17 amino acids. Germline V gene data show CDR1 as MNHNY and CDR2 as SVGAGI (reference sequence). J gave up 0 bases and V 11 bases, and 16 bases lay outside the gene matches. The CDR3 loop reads CACNHRGSSYSNQPQHF. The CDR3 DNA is TGTGCCTGCAACCACAGGGGAAGTTCGTATAGCAATCAGCCCCAGCATTTT.

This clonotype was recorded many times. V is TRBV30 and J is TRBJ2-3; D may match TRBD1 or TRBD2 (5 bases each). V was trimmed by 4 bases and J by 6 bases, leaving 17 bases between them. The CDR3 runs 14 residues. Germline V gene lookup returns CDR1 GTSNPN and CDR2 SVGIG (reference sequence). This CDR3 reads CAWTLGTVGDTQYF. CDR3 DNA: TGTGCCTGGACTTTAGGGACGGTAGGGGATACGCAGTATTTT.

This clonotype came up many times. CDR3 coding DNA: TGCAGTGCTAGCCCCGCCAAGGACAGGGCGGTGGGAGAGACCCAGTACTTC. Amino acid sequence: CSASPAKDRAVGETQYF. The chain recombines TRBV20-1 with TRBJ2-5, with 8 positions matching TRBD1. The V gene end was trimmed by 3 bases and the J gene end by 4 bases; junction bases not matched to a gene: 16. CDR3 length equals 17 residues. Germline assignment: CDR1 DFQATT and CDR2 SNEGSKA (reference sequence).

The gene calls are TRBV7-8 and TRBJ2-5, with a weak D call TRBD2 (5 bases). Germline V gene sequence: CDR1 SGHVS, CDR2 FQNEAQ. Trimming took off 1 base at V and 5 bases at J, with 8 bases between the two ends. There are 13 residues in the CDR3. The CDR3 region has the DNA TGTGCCAGCAGCTTAGTTGACTACGAGACCCAGTACTTC. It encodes CASSLVDYETQYF. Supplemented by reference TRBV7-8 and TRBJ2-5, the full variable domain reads GAGVSQSPRYKVAKRGQDVALRCDPISGHVSLFWYQQALGQGPEFLTYFQNEAQLDKSGLPSDRFFAERPEGSVSTLKIQRTQQEDSAVYLCASSLVDYETQYFGPGTRLLVL.

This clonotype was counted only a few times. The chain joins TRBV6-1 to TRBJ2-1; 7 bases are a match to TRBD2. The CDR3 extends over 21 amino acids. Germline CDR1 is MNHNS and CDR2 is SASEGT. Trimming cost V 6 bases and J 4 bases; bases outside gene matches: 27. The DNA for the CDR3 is TGTGCCAGCAGCCTCCCTGACAGACTACGAAAAGCGGGAACGGCTTACAATGAGCAGTTCTTC. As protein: CASSLPDRLRKAGTAYNEQFF.

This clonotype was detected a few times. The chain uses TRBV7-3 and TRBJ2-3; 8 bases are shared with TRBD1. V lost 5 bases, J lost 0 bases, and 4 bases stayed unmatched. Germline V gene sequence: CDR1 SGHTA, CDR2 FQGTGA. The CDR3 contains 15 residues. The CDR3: CASSIRGRSTDTQYF. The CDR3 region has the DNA TGTGCCAGCAGCATCAGGGGGCGGAGCACAGATACGCAGTATTTT.

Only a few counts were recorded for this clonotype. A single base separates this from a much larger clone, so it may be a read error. CDR3 nucleotides: TGTGCCAGCAGCCAAGATGCAGGGGGGAACTATGGCTACCCCTTC. It is translated as CASSQDAGGNYGYPF. This rearrangement joins TRBV7-2 to TRBJ1-2; 7 bases match TRBD1. The CDR3 has 15 amino acids. Per germline, CDR1 SGHTA and CDR2 FQGNSA.

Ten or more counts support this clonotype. In DNA form, the CDR3 reads TGTGCCAGCAGGGGACAGGGTCTTCCTGGAAACACCATATATTTT. This translates into CASRGQGLPGNTIYF. The chain carries TRBV12-3 or TRBV12-4 and TRBJ1-3; TRBD1 matches 9 bases. Germline trimming cut 6 bases from V and 2 bases from J; bases unmatched to any gene: 5. The CDR3 is made up of 15 amino acids.

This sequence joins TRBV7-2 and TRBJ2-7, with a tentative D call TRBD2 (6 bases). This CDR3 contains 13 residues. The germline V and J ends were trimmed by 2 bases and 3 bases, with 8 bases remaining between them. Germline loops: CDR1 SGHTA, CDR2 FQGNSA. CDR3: CASSLWRDYEQYF. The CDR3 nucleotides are TGTGCCAGCAGCTTATGGCGGGACTACGAGCAGTACTTC.

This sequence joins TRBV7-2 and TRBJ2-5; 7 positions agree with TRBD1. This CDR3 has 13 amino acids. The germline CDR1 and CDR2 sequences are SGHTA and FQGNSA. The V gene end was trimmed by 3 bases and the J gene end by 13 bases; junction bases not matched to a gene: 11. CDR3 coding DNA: TGTGCCAGCAGCTTCCTACAGGGGTGGGAATCGTACTTC. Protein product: CASSFLQGWESYF.

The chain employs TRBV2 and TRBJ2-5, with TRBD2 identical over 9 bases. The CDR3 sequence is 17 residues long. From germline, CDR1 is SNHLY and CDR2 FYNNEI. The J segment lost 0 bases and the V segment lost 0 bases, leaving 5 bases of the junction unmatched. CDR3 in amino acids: CASSEALAGDNQETQYF. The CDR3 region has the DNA TGTGCCAGCAGTGAAGCCTTAGCGGGGGACAACCAAGAGACCCAGTACTTC. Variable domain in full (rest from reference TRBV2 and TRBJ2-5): EPEVTQTPSHQVTQMGQEVILRCVPISNHLYFYWYRQILGQKVEFLVSFYNNEISEKSEIFDDQFSVERPDGSNFTLKIRSTKLEDSAMYFCASSEALAGDNQETQYFGPGTRLLVL.

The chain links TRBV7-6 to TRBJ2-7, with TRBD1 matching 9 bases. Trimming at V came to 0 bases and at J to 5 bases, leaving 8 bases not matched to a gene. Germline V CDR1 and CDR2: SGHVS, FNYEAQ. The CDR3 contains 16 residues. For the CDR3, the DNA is TGTGCCAGCAGCTTAGCGGTGGGACAGGGAACCAACGAGCAGTACTTC. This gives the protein CASSLAVGQGTNEQYF. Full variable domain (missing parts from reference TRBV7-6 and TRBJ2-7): GAGVSQSPRYKVTKRGQDVALRCDPISGHVSLYWYRQALGQGPEFLTYFNYEAQQDKSGLPNDRFSAERPEGSISTLTIQRTEQRDSAMYRCASSLAVGQGTNEQYFGPGTRLTVT.

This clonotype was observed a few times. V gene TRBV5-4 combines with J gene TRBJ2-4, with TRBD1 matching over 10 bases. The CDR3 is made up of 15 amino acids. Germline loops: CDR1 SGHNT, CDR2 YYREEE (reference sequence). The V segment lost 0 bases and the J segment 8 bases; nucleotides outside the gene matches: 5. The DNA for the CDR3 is TGTGCCAGCAGCTTGGCCCGGGACAGGGGTCACATTCAGTACTTC. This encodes CASSLARDRGHIQYF.

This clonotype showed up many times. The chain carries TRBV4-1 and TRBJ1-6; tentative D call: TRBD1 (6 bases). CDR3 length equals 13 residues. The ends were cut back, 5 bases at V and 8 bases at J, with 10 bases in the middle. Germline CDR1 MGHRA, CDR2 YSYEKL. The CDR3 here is CASSRAGDSPLHF. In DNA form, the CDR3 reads TGCGCCAGCAGCAGGGCAGGGGATTCACCCCTCCACTTT.

CDR3 sequence reads: CASSSTFGTSGREQETQYF. As DNA, the CDR3 is TGTGCCAGCAGCTCCACTTTCGGGACTAGCGGGAGGGAACAAGAGACCCAGTACTTC. V and J are TRBV5-6 and TRBJ2-5; 16 nucleotides match TRBD2. CDR3 length equals 19 residues. CDR1 is SGHDT, CDR2 YYEEEE, per germline. V gave up 3 bases and J gave up 2 bases; unmatched junction bases: 10.

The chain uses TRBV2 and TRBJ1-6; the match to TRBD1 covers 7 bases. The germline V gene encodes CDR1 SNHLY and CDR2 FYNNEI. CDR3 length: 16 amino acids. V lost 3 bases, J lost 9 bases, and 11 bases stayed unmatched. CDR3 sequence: CASSEGLGGSGSPLHF. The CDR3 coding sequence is TGTGCCAGCAGTGAGGGGCTAGGGGGCAGCGGTTCACCCCTCCACTTT.